The 12 T cell receptor beta chains presented below share a single source sample, sequenced in a study of CD4 T cells in relation to SARS-CoV-2 and coronaviruses. Here immunoSEQ multiplex PCR was the method, and the copy in TCRdb shows in-frame clones only, minus some. The table shows 8,500 to 13,000 clones, with approximately 87% occurring only once. Input material: naive CD4+ T cells from PBMCs. The subset here: naive CD4+ T cells isolated by negative enrichment. The origin of the receptors is an adult with COVID-19.

A remark on this clone: Other DNA sequences of this sample code for an identical CDR3. CDR3 residues: CASRIQQAGGTGNEKLFF. CDR3 coding DNA: TGTGCCAGCAGGATTCAACAAGCCGGAGGGACGGGAAATGAAAAACTGTTTTTT. The chain links TRBV21-1 to TRBJ1-4. TRBV21-1 is flagged as a pseudogene. This CDR3 has 18 residues.

The count of this clone is one. The chain joins TRBV4-1 to TRBJ1-4, with D uncertain. V was trimmed by 1 base and J by 3 bases, leaving 18 bases between them. Germline CDR1 MGHRA, CDR2 YSYEKL. The CDR3 length is 18 residues. CDR3 coding DNA: TGCGCCAGCAGCCAAGCGGGTCTCTCCAGAAGGCCTAATGAAAAACTGTTTTTT. Amino acid sequence: CASSQAGLSRRPNEKLFF.

This rearrangement joins TRBV4-3 to TRBJ1-4; D is ambiguous. Germline lookup yields CDR1 LGHNA and CDR2 YSLEER. CDR3 length: 15 amino acids. Trimming removed 0 bases from V and 8 bases from J, with 13 bases in between. The DNA of the CDR3 is TGCGCCAGCAGCCAAGAACGCTCATGGCGCGAAAAACTGTTTTTT. Amino acid sequence: CASSQERSWREKLFF.

The chain carries TRBV28 and TRBJ2-7; D remains unclear. Germline CDR1 is MDHEN and CDR2 is SYDVKM. V was pared by 6 bases and J by 0 bases, with 12 bases between. The CDR3 contains 14 residues. CDR3 sequence reads: CASSQSRSSYEQYF. CDR3 bases: TGTGCCAGCAGCCAAAGTCGTAGCTCCTACGAGCAGTACTTC.

The V gene is TRBV18, the J gene TRBJ2-7; tentative D call: TRBD1 (6 bases). This CDR3 is 15 amino acids long. V dropped 3 bases and J dropped 5 bases, with 17 bases sitting between them. The germline gives CDR1 KGHSH, CDR2 LQKENI. This CDR3 is CASSPIKQGYNEQYF. In DNA form, the CDR3 reads TGTGCCAGCTCACCTATTAAACAGGGATACAACGAGCAGTACTTC.

The chain is built from TRBV25-1 and TRBJ2-7; D perhaps matches TRBD1 (5 bases). The CDR3 sequence is 13 residues long. Trimming removed 4 bases at V and 2 bases at J, with 9 bases between. Germline assignment: CDR1 MGHDK and CDR2 SYGVNS. CDR3 region: CASSAAGTYEQYF. The CDR3 DNA is TGTGCCAGCAGTGCTGCAGGGACCTACGAGCAGTACTTC.

The chain links TRBV5-1 to TRBJ2-1, with 9 bases matching TRBD2. The CDR3 is 18 residues long. Looked up from germline, CDR1 is SGHRS and CDR2 is YFSETQ. Trimming removed 1 base from V and 0 bases from J; junction bases left unmatched: 8. The CDR3 loop reads CASSLLAGSSSSYNEQFF. CDR3 DNA sequence: TGCGCCAGCAGCTTGCTAGCGGGGTCCTCTAGCTCCTACAATGAGCAGTTCTTC.

The rearrangement uses TRBV7-9 and TRBJ2-7; 12 positions agree with TRBD2. The germline CDR1 and CDR2 sequences are SEHNR and FQNEAQ (reference sequence). V was pared by 0 bases and J by 3 bases, with 6 bases of the junction left unmatched. The CDR3 has 17 amino acids. The CDR3 reads CASSLANLAGGSYEQYF. The CDR3 coding sequence is TGTGCCAGCAGCTTAGCGAATCTAGCGGGGGGGAGCTACGAGCAGTACTTC.

The chain uses TRBV15 and TRBJ1-1, with D unclear. CDR3 length equals 14 residues. Trimming pared 0 bases from V and 6 bases from J, leaving 11 bases between. The germline V gene has CDR1 LNHNV and CDR2 YYDKDF (reference sequence). CDR3 residues: CATSRDWGSAEAFF. The CDR3 coding sequence is TGTGCCACCAGCAGAGATTGGGGTTCCGCTGAAGCTTTCTTT.

J is TRBJ1-4 and V is TRBV5-1, with D maybe TRBD1 (5 bases). V was pared by 4 bases and J by 3 bases, with 10 bases between. The CDR3 has 14 residues. CDR1 and CDR2 from the germline V gene are SGHRS and YFSETQ. The CDR3 region is CASSPTDPNEKLFF. Here the CDR3 DNA reads TGCGCCAGCAGCCCGACAGACCCTAATGAAAAACTGTTTTTT.

This clone was observed a handful of times. This chain uses TRBV2 with TRBJ2-2; no clear D. Trimming left V 3 bases short and J 4 bases short, with 9 bases between. The CDR3 is 14 amino acids. Germline V lookup: CDR1 SNHLY, CDR2 FYNNEI. The CDR3 sequence is CASSDQLFTGELFF. In DNA form, the CDR3 reads TGTGCCAGCAGTGACCAATTGTTCACCGGGGAGCTGTTTTTT.

The rearrangement uses TRBV12-1 and TRBJ2-3; TRBD2, as called in the table, went unchecked against the DNA. TRBV12-1 is a pseudogene segment. CDR3 length: 15 residues. In DNA form, the CDR3 reads TGTGCCAGCAGCGCCCCTAGCGGGGTCACAGATACGCAGTATTTT. Translation gives CASSAPSGVTDTQYF.